Listed below are T cell receptor beta chains from one sample, sequenced in a study of neurological immune-mediated disorders. TCRdb re-analysed the 5' RACE reads in MiXCR, keeping a single row per CDR3 protein. In the table there are roughly 38,000 distinct CDR3 sequences, around 10% of which are singletons. Specimen: PBMCs. The receptors originated from a man in his 60s with HTLV-1-associated myelopathy (HAM/TSP). The CDR3 runs from the conserved cysteine through the conserved F or W. D genes are given only for firm matches. Clone size is shown for a subset of rows, as once, few, many or a class of expanded clone.

V gene	D gene	J gene	clone size	CDR3 length	CDR3 DNA	CDR3 protein
TRBV15	-	TRBJ1-2	many	15	TGTGCCACCAGCAGAGATCGGGGCAACGTGGGCGGCTACACCTTC	CATSRDRGNVGGYTF
TRBV20-1	-	TRBJ2-3	many	14	TGCAGTGCTAGAGCCCGGATCGGCATCGACACGCAGTATTTT	CSARARIGIDTQYF
TRBV15	-	TRBJ1-1	-	15	TGTGCCACCAGCGAGTTACGGCACATGAACACTGAAGCTTTCTTT	CATSELRHMNTEAFF
TRBV28	-	TRBJ1-5	-	12	TGTGCCAGCAGTCTAACCCGGTTGACCCAGCATTTT	CASSLTRLTQHF
TRBV5-6	TRBD1	TRBJ1-1	many	14	TGTGCCAGCAGCATCGTCGGGACAGGCACTGAAGCTTTCTTT	CASSIVGTGTEAFF
TRBV6-5	TRBD2	TRBJ2-1	many	14	TGTGCCAGCAGCCCATGGCGGGAGTACAATGAGCAGTTCTTC	CASSPWREYNEQFF
TRBV5-1	TRBD1	TRBJ2-2	few	16	TGCGCCAGCAGCTTAAGGGGACAGGTCGACACCGGGGAGCTGTTTTTT	CASSLRGQVDTGELFF
TRBV5-6	TRBD2	TRBJ2-5	many	13	TGTGCCAGCAGCTTCCTAGCGGGAGAGACCCAGTACTTC	CASSFLAGETQYF
TRBV21-1	-	TRBJ2-5	many	13	TGTGCCAGCAGCGAGACAGGGGAGGAGACCCAGTACTTC	CASSETGEETQYF
TRBV20-1	-	TRBJ2-1	many	17	TGCAGTGCTAGAGACCCGACCAGGGTTTCGTGGGTCAATGAGCAGTTCTTC	CSARDPTRVSWVNEQFF
TRBV6-5	TRBD1	TRBJ2-4	many	15	TGTGCCAGCAGCTCGGGACAGATAGCCAAAAACATTCAGTACTTC	CASSSGQIAKNIQYF
TRBV2	-	TRBJ2-7	many	16	TGTGCCAGCAGTCTACGCCGGGACGGTCGGCTCTACGAGCAGTACTTC	CASSLRRDGRLYEQYF